This T cell receptor (beta chain) was captured in a study of blood T cell repertoires in COVID-19. Overall study context: Material from acute and convalescent COVID-19 was sourced from the United States, Italy and Spain.

The CDR3 is 14 amino acids. Trimming removed 6 bases from V and 3 bases from J; junction bases left unmatched: 7. Germline loops: CDR1 LNHDA, CDR2 SQIVND (reference sequence). In the original processing: Estimated nucleated cell counts came from reference gene primer amplification. The table came from immunoSEQ multiplex PCR; TCRdb's copy has only in-frame clones and leaves some out. V, J and clone size are those of that table, while D and trimming were read from the DNA. The table includes about 270,000 clones, approximately 90% detected once. The source is a woman aged 25 to 39 with acute COVID-19. The V and J genes are TRBV19 and TRBJ1-2; 7 bases line up with TRBD1. Source material: PBMCs or T cells enriched from blood (not recorded which). Written as DNA, the CDR3 is TGTGCCAGTAGAAAGGGGGCAGGGGACTATGGCTACACCTTC. This gives the protein CASRKGAGDYGYTF.